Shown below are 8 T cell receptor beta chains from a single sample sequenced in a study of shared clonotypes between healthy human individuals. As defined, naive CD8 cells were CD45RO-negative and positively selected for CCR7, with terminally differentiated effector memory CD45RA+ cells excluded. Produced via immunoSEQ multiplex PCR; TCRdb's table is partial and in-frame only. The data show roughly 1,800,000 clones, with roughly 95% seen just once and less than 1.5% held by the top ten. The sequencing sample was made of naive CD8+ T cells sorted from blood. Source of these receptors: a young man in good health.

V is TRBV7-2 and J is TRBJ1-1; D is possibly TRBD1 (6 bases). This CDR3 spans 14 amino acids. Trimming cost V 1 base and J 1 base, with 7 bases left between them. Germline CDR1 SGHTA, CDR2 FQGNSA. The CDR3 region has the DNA TGTGCCAGCAGCTTAGTAGGGGGGAACACTGAAGCTTTCTTT. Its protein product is CASSLVGGNTEAFF.

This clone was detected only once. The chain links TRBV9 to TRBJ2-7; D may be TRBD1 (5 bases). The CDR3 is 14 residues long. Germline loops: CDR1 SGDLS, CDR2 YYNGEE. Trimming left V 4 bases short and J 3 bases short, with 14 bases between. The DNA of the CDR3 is TGTGCCAGCAGCCCATACCAGGGTTTCTACGAGCAGTACTTC. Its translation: CASSPYQGFYEQYF.

CDR3 amino acids: CASSDRTGGDEQYF. The CDR3 DNA reads as TGTGCCAGCAGTGATCGGACAGGGGGCGACGAGCAGTACTTC. This rearrangement joins TRBV6-1 to TRBJ2-7, with 11 bases matching TRBD1. V shed 3 bases and J 5 bases; nucleotides not matched to a gene: 3. The CDR3 has 14 residues. Looked up from germline, CDR1 is MNHNS and CDR2 is SASEGT.

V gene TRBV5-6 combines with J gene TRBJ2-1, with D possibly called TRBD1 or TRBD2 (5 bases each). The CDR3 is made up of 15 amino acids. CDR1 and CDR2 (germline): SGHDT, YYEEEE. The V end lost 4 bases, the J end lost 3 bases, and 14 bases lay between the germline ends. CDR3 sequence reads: CASSQRDGYYNEQFF. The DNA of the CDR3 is TGTGCCAGCAGCCAAAGGGACGGCTACTACAATGAGCAGTTCTTC.

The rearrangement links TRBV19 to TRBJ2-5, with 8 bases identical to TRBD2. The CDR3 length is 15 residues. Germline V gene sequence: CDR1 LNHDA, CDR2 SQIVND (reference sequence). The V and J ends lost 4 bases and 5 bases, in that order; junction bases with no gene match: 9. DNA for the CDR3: TGTGCCAGTAGTACCCCTCTAGCGGGCCCGGAGACCCAGTACTTC. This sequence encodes CASSTPLAGPETQYF.

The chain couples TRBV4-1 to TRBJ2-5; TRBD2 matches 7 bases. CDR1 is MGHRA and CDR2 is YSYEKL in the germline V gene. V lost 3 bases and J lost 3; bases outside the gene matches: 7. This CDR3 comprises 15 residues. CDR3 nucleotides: TGCGCCAGCAGCCATGCGGGGGTCCTTGAAGAGACCCAGTACTTC. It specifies CASSHAGVLEETQYF.

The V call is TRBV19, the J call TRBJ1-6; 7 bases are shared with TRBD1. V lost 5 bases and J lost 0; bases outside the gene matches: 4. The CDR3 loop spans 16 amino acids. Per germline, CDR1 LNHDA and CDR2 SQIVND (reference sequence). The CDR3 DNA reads TGTGCCAGTAGTTGGACAGGTAGCTCCTATAATTCACCCCTCCACTTT. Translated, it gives CASSWTGSSYNSPLHF.

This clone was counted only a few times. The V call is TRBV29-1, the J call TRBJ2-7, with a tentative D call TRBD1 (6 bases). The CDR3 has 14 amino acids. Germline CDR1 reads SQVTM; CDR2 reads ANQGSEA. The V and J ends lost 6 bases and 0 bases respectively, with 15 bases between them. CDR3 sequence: CSVGKTGSSYEQYF. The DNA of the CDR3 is TGCAGCGTGGGAAAGACAGGTAGCTCCTACGAGCAGTACTTC.